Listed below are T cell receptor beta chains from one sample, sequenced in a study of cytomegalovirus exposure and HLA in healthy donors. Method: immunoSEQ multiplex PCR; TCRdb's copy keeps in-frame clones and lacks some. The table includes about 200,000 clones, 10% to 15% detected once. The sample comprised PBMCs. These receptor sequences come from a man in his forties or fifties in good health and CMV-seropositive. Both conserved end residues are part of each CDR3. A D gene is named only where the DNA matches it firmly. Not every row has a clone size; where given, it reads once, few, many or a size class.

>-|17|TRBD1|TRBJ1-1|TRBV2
CASSAPTGIPVNTEAFF
TGTGCCAGCAGCGCCCCGACAGGGATACCGGTGAACACTGAAGCTTTCTTT
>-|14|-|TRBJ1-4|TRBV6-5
CASSPGGGVEKLFF
TGTGCCAGCAGCCCCGGGGGAGGGGTTGAAAAACTGTTTTTT
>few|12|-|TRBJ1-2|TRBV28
CASQTGIYGYTF
TGTGCCAGCCAGACAGGAATCTATGGCTACACCTTC
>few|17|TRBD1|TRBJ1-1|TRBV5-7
CASSRAAGGSLHTEAFF
TGTGCCAGCAGCCGGGCGGCAGGGGGGAGTCTTCACACTGAAGCTTTCTTT
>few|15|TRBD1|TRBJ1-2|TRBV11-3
CASSLGAGGDYGYTF
TGTGCCAGCAGCTTAGGGGCAGGGGGCGACTATGGCTACACCTTC
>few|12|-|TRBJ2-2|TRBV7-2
CASSRPGLELFF
TGTGCCAGCAGCCGTCCGGGACTCGAGCTGTTTTTT
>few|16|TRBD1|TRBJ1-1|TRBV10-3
CAISDLRDRGKTEAFF
TGTGCCATCAGTGACCTCCGGGACAGGGGGAAGACTGAAGCTTTCTTT
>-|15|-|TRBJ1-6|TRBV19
CASSTGGMFHSPLHF
TGTGCCAGTAGTACGGGAGGGATGTTTCATTCACCCCTCCACTTT
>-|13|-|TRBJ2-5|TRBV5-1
CASSLAFQETQYF
TGCGCCAGCAGCTTGGCCTTCCAAGAGACCCAGTACTTC
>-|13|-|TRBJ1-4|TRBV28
CASLGGAGGKLFF
TGTGCCAGCCTAGGGGGGGCCGGTGGAAAACTGTTTTTT
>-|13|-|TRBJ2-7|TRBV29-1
CSVEDQSVYEQYF
TGCAGCGTTGAAGATCAGTCTGTCTACGAGCAGTACTTC
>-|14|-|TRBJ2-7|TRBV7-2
CASSQSRGGYEQYF
TGTGCCAGCAGCCAAAGCAGGGGTGGCTACGAGCAGTACTTC
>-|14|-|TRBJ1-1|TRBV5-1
CASSSRVGGTEAFF
TGCGCCAGCAGCTCTCGAGTAGGGGGCACTGAAGCTTTCTTT
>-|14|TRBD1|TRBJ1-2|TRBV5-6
CASSPGTANYGYTF
TGTGCCAGCAGCCCCGGGACAGCTAACTATGGCTACACCTTC
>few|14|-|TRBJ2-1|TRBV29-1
CSFRQDLSYNEQFF
TGCAGCTTCCGACAGGACCTCTCCTACAATGAGCAGTTCTTC
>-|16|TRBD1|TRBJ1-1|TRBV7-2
CASSSEGTALSTEAFF
TGTGCCAGCAGCAGTGAAGGGACAGCTCTTTCCACTGAAGCTTTCTTT
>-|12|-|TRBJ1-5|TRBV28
CASSPTVGPQHF
TGTGCCAGCAGCCCGACTGTGGGGCCCCAGCATTTT
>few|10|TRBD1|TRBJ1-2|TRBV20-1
CSAFRGGYTF
TGCAGTGCTTTCAGGGGGGGCTACACCTTC
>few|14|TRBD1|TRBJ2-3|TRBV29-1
CSGGGQGGPDTQYF
TGCAGCGGCGGGGGACAGGGCGGCCCAGATACGCAGTATTTT
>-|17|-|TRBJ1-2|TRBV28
CASSLPTTWGPNYGYTF
TGTGCCAGCAGTTTACCGACTACATGGGGGCCTAACTATGGCTACACCTTC
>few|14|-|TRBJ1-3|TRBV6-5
CASSGPGTGNTIYF
TGTGCCAGCAGTGGTCCCGGGACAGGAAACACCATATATTTT
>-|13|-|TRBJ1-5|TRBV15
CATSPDRRQPQHF
TGTGCCACCAGCCCCGACAGGAGGCAGCCCCAGCATTTT
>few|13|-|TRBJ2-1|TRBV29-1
CSVDSLKYNEQFF
TGCAGCGTTGACTCCCTAAAATACAATGAGCAGTTCTTC
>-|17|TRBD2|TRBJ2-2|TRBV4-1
CASSQEISGGIGGELFF
TGCGCCAGCAGCCAGGAGATAAGCGGGGGAATAGGCGGGGAGCTGTTTTTT
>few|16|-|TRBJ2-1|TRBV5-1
CASSPALTGSYNEQFF
TGCGCCAGCAGCCCTGCGTTGACTGGTTCCTACAATGAGCAGTTCTTC
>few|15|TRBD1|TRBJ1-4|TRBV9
CASSVGQATNEKLFF
TGTGCCAGCAGCGTGGGACAGGCAACTAATGAAAAACTGTTTTTT
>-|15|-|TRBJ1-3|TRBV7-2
CASSRQIEGGNTIYF
TGTGCCAGCAGTCGACAGATTGAAGGTGGAAACACCATATATTTT
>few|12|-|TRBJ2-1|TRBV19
CASRGAGNEQFF
TGTGCCAGTAGGGGGGCGGGCAATGAGCAGTTCTTC
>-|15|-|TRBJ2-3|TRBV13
CASSLAGQQADTQYF
TGTGCCAGCAGCTTAGCAGGGCAGCAGGCAGATACGCAGTATTTT
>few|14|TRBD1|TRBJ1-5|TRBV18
CASSSGQGNQPQHF
TGTGCCAGCTCATCGGGACAGGGTAATCAGCCCCAGCATTTT
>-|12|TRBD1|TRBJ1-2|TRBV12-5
CASGLTGGGYTF
TGTGCTAGTGGTTTGACAGGGGGCGGCTACACCTTC
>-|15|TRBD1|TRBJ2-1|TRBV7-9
CASSPRQGVNNEQFF
TGTGCCAGCAGCCCTAGACAGGGCGTCAACAATGAGCAGTTCTTC
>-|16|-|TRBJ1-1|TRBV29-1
CSVVKVQGSVNTEAFF
TGCAGCGTTGTCAAGGTGCAGGGGTCCGTGAACACTGAAGCTTTCTTT
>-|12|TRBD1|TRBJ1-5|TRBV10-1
CATTGGEQPQHF
TGCGCCACCACAGGGGGTGAGCAGCCCCAGCATTTT
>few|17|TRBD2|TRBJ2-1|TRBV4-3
CASSQEPRGGPYNEQFF
TGCGCCAGCAGCCAAGAACCGCGGGGGGGCCCCTACAATGAGCAGTTCTTC
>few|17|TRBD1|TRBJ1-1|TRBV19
CASLEVGLGTGNTEAFF
TGTGCCAGCCTTGAGGTTGGATTAGGGACAGGGAACACTGAAGCTTTCTTT
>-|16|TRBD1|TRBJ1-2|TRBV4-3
CASSHATQGSNYGYTF
TGCGCCAGCAGCCACGCGACACAGGGGAGTAACTATGGCTACACCTTC
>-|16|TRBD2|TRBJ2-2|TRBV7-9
CASSLAFDSGTGELFF
TGTGCCAGCAGCTTGGCCTTCGATAGCGGGACCGGGGAGCTGTTTTTT
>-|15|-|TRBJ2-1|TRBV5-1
CASSLALTGLNEQFF
TGCGCCAGCAGCTTGGCTCTGACTGGTCTCAATGAGCAGTTCTTC
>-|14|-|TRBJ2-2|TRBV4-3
CASSQDRVTGELFF
TGCGCCAGCAGCCAAGATCGGGTCACCGGGGAGCTGTTTTTT
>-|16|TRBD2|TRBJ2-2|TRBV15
CATSPEGGFNTGELFF
TGTGCCACCAGCCCTGAGGGAGGGTTTAACACCGGGGAGCTGTTTTTT
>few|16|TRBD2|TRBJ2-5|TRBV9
CASSGHSGGPQETQYF
TGTGCCAGCAGCGGGCATAGCGGGGGACCACAAGAGACCCAGTACTTC
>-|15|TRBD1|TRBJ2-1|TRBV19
CASISAQGAYNEQFF
TGTGCCAGTATATCGGCACAGGGGGCCTACAATGAGCAGTTCTTC
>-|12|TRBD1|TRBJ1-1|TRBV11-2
CASSGGQGRAFF
TGTGCCAGCAGCGGAGGACAGGGTAGAGCTTTCTTT
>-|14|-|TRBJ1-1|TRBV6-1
CASSEAGANTEAFF
TGTGCCAGCAGTGAAGCAGGGGCGAACACTGAAGCTTTCTTT
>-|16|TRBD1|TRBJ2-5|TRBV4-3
CASSQVGTGAQETQYF
TGCGCCAGCAGCCAAGTTGGGACAGGGGCCCAAGAGACCCAGTACTTC
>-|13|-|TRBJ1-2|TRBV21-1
CASSPREDYGYTF
TGTGCCAGCAGCCCCAGGGAGGACTATGGCTACACCTTC